These 30 T cell receptor beta chains share one sample of origin, sequenced in a study of metastatic and nonmetastatic thyroid tumors. Patients underwent thyroid surgery, and none had received any treatment before it. Using MiXCR, TCRdb reanalyzed the PCR reads. The data hold about 17,000 clones, with approximately 20% observed a single time. Sequencing was performed on adjacent normal tissue. These receptors came from a female donor with papillary thyroid cancer or a benign thyroid nodule (not recorded which). Some clones in this sample may be carry-over from other donors' samples.

Only a few counts were recorded for this clone. This sequence joins TRBV19 and TRBJ1-2; D gene unclear. The CDR3 is 13 amino acids. CDR1 and CDR2 from the germline V gene are LNHDA and SQIVND (reference sequence). V was pared by 8 bases and J by 2 bases, with 12 bases between. This chain's CDR3 is CASRDNLNYGYTF. The CDR3 nucleotides are TGTGCCAGTCGGGATAACTTAAACTATGGCTACACCTTC.

The chain carries TRBV5-6 and TRBJ2-3; D may correspond to TRBD1 or TRBD2 (5 bases each). Germline V gene lookup returns CDR1 SGHDT and CDR2 YYEEEE. The CDR3 extends over 14 amino acids. V lost 4 bases and J lost 2, with 11 bases in between. This CDR3 is CASSRQRITDTQYF. CDR3 coding DNA: TGTGCCAGCAGCCGACAGCGGATCACAGATACGCAGTATTTT.

J is TRBJ2-5 and V is TRBV20-1; weak D call: TRBD2 (5 bases). Germline V gene lookup returns CDR1 DFQATT and CDR2 SNEGSKA (reference sequence). Trimming took off 5 bases at V and 0 bases at J, with 19 bases between the two ends. The CDR3 contains 16 residues. CDR3 bases: TGCAGTGCTGATGGCCTGCTAGCAACTCACCAAGAGACCCAGTACTTC. Protein sequence: CSADGLLATHQETQYF.

This clone occurred a few times. This chain connects TRBV5-1 to TRBJ2-7; 10 positions match TRBD2. CDR1 and CDR2 (germline): SGHRS, YFSETQ. The CDR3 has 15 residues. V trimming: 0 bases; J trimming: 4 bases; junction bases outside the gene matches: 4. In DNA, the CDR3 is TGCGCCAGCAGCTTGGGGACTAGCGGTCGGTACGAGCAGTACTTC. Protein sequence: CASSLGTSGRYEQYF.

This clone was seen more than once but under ten times. This chain links TRBV27 with TRBJ2-1, with 7 bases lining up with TRBD1. With 4 bases clipped from V and 7 bases from J, the junction kept 16 bases outside the gene matches. The CDR3 length is 17 residues. Per germline, CDR1 MNHEY and CDR2 SMNVEV (reference sequence). CDR3 DNA: TGTGCCAGCAGTTACCCCCCCGACAGGGAAGATTGGAATGAGCAGTTCTTC. Protein sequence: CASSYPPDREDWNEQFF.

This clone was observed a few times. Here the CDR3 reads CASKPVGYGYTF. The CDR3 bases are TGTGCCAGCAAACCGGTCGGATATGGCTACACCTTC. The chain uses TRBV5-6 and TRBJ1-2; D remains unclear. The ends were cut back, 6 bases at V and 5 bases at J, with 11 bases in the middle. In germline, CDR1 is SGHDT, CDR2 YYEEEE. The CDR3 has 12 amino acids.

The chain is built from TRBV5-5 and TRBJ2-3, with D possibly TRBD1 on 5 matching bases. The CDR3 covers 15 residues. The ends were cut back, 4 bases at V and 0 bases at J, with 12 bases in the middle. CDR1 and CDR2 (germline): SGHKS, YYEKEE (reference sequence). The CDR3 DNA sequence: TGTGCCAGCAGCAGGGGCCCGTCTAGCACAGATACGCAGTATTTT. It translates to CASSRGPSSTDTQYF.

The V call is TRBV28, the J call TRBJ1-4, with D unresolved. Germline V CDR1 and CDR2: MDHEN, SYDVKM. This CDR3 comprises 14 residues. The V end lost 3 bases, the J end lost 5 bases, and 10 bases lay between the germline ends. CDR3 loop: CASSLAQLNEKLFF. In DNA form, the CDR3 reads TGTGCCAGCAGTTTGGCACAGCTAAATGAAAAACTGTTTTTT.

V and J are TRBV11-2 and TRBJ1-6; unclear D gene. Trimming left V 5 bases short and J 7 bases short, with 12 bases between. Germline V gene lookup returns CDR1 SGHAT and CDR2 FQNNGV. This CDR3 has 14 residues. The CDR3 DNA follows: TGTGCCAGCAGCCTTGAGAGGAGGAATTCACCCCTCCACTTT. It specifies CASSLERRNSPLHF. Drawing the rest from reference TRBV11-2 and TRBJ1-6, the complete variable domain is EAGVAQSPRYKIIEKRQSVAFWCNPISGHATLYWYQQILGQGPKLLIQFQNNGVVDDSQLPKDRFSAERLKGVDSTLKIQPAKLEDSAVYLCASSLERRNSPLHFGNGTRLTVT.

The sample holds many counts of this clone. This chain links TRBV27 with TRBJ1-6, with D maybe TRBD1 (6 bases). CDR1 and CDR2 from the germline V gene are MNHEY and SMNVEV (reference sequence). V was pared by 6 bases and J by 5 bases, with 11 bases between. The CDR3 has 14 residues. This CDR3 reads CASSLQGHNSPLHF. The CDR3 DNA reads as TGTGCCAGCAGCCTCCAGGGGCATAATTCACCCCTCCACTTT.

For this clone: A much larger clone differs from this one at a single base, so this may be a read error. The chain links TRBV12-3 or TRBV12-4 to TRBJ1-6; D is undetermined. This CDR3 has 12 amino acids. The CDR3 region is CTSSPRDSPLHF. CDR3 in DNA: TGTACCAGCAGTCCCCGGGATTCACCCCTCCACTTT.

This rearrangement joins TRBV9 to TRBJ2-2, with no clear D. The ends were cut back, 7 bases at V and 0 bases at J, with 10 bases in the middle. CDR1 is SGDLS, CDR2 YYNGEE, per germline. CDR3 length: 14 residues. The CDR3, as DNA: TGTGCCAGCGGCTATGGGGCGAACACCGGGGAGCTGTTTTTT. Its translation: CASGYGANTGELFF.

This clone was recorded at least ten times. The chain links TRBV19 to TRBJ2-1, with D possibly TRBD2 on 5 matching bases. The CDR3 consists of 15 residues. Germline V gives CDR1 LNHDA, CDR2 SQIVND (reference sequence). V shed 0 bases and J shed 0 bases, with 6 bases lying between them. As DNA, the CDR3 is TGTGCCAGTAGTATAGATCTAGCCTCCTACAATGAGCAGTTCTTC. It specifies CASSIDLASYNEQFF.

V gene TRBV12-3 or TRBV12-4 combines with J gene TRBJ2-2; no clear D. The germline V and J ends were trimmed by 6 bases and 2 bases, with 10 bases remaining between them. The CDR3 consists of 14 residues. This chain's CDR3 is CASRGRLNTGELFF. As DNA, the CDR3 is TGTGCCAGCAGGGGTCGCTTAAACACCGGGGAGCTGTTTTTT.

There are a few counts of this clone. This chain uses TRBV6-2 or TRBV6-3 with TRBJ2-7; D is unclear. Germline V gene lookup returns CDR1 MNHEY and CDR2 SVGEGT. CDR3 size: 11 residues. The V end was cut by 5 bases, the J end by 3 bases, with 5 bases between. The CDR3 nucleotides are TGTGCCAGCAGTACCTACTACGAGCAGTACTTC. This sequence encodes CASSTYYEQYF.

This clone was observed a handful of times. The V call is TRBV28, the J call TRBJ1-2; D gene ambiguous. This CDR3 contains 13 residues. From germline, CDR1 is MDHEN and CDR2 SYDVKM. V was cut by 2 bases and J by 8 bases, with 12 bases left in between. The CDR3 here is CASSLPGRAGYTF. The CDR3 DNA reads as TGTGCCAGCAGTTTACCCGGGCGTGCCGGCTACACCTTC.

This sequence joins TRBV6-5 and TRBJ2-2, with TRBD2 matching 13 bases. Germline CDR1 reads MNHEY; CDR2 reads SVGAGI. Trimming removed 2 bases from V and 0 bases from J; junction bases left unmatched: 0. There are 17 residues in the CDR3. CDR3 sequence reads: CASSYTSGRANTGELFF. The CDR3 coding sequence is TGTGCCAGCAGTTACACTAGCGGGAGGGCGAACACCGGGGAGCTGTTTTTT.

This clone was counted only a few times. This chain joins TRBV6-1 and TRBJ1-1; no firm D call. The CDR3 loop spans 15 amino acids. V gave up 5 bases and J gave up 1 base, with 14 bases separating them. CDR1 and CDR2 (germline): MNHNS, SASEGT. The CDR3 region has the DNA TGTGCCAGCAGTAATCAGGACGGCAAGAACACTGAAGCTTTCTTT. This encodes CASSNQDGKNTEAFF.

Within the sample, this clone is large. V usage is TRBV10-3 and J usage is TRBJ2-7, with 7 bases matching TRBD1. CDR3 size: 16 residues. Trimming took 0 bases from V and 4 from J; bases not matched to a gene: 9. Germline CDR1 ENHRY, CDR2 SYGVKD. This CDR3 reads CAISESGPGGYYEQYF. The CDR3 coding sequence is TGTGCCATCAGTGAGTCAGGGCCAGGGGGATATTACGAGCAGTACTTC.

The chain links TRBV11-2 to TRBJ2-7, with D perhaps being TRBD1 or TRBD2 (5 bases each). Germline assignment: CDR1 SGHAT and CDR2 FQNNGV. Between the trimmed V and J ends, which lost 5 bases and 0 bases, there was a span of 14 bases. This CDR3 is 15 amino acids long. The CDR3 DNA follows: TGTGCCAGCAGCCATGAACCGGGACCCTCCTACGAGCAGTACTTC. Its translation: CASSHEPGPSYEQYF.

This clone appeared a few times. Other nucleotide sequences from this sample produce the same CDR3. J is TRBJ1-1 and V is TRBV20-1; no clear D gene. Looked up from germline, CDR1 is DFQATT and CDR2 is SNEGSKA (reference sequence). The CDR3 runs to 11 residues. V was cut by 3 bases and J by 0 bases, with 2 bases left in between. CDR3 loop: CSARVNTEAFF. The CDR3 DNA sequence: TGCAGTGCTAGGGTGAACACTGAAGCTTTCTTT.

This chain joins TRBV6-2 or TRBV6-3 and TRBJ2-1, with 10 bases fitting TRBD2. The CDR3 has 14 amino acids. J gave up 4 bases and V 6 bases, and 3 bases lay outside the gene matches. CDR1 and CDR2 from the germline V gene are MNHEY and SVGEGT. Here the CDR3 DNA reads TGTGCCAGCAGAGCGGGAGGGAGTTACAATGAGCAGTTCTTC. Amino acid sequence: CASRAGGSYNEQFF.

This clone was counted only a few times. CDR3 sequence reads: CASSLERYRGAEQYF. The CDR3, as DNA: TGTGCCAGCAGCTTAGAGAGGTACAGGGGAGCCGAGCAGTACTTC. The chain links TRBV11-2 to TRBJ2-7, with 7 bases lining up with TRBD1. J was trimmed by 6 bases and V by 0 bases; bases with no gene match: 8. This CDR3 contains 15 residues. Germline-derived CDR1 and CDR2 are SGHAT and FQNNGV.

The chain couples TRBV11-2 to TRBJ1-2; perhaps TRBD1 as D (5 bases). CDR1 is SGHAT, CDR2 FQNNGV, per germline. The CDR3 extends over 15 amino acids. The V end was cut by 6 bases, the J end by 6 bases, with 20 bases between. Here the CDR3 DNA reads TGTGCCAGCAGGTCCTGGGGGACCTACGTAGATGGCTACACCTTC. Encoded protein: CASRSWGTYVDGYTF.

This clone was found a few times. This chain uses TRBV3-1 with TRBJ2-2, with unresolved D. The germline V and J ends were trimmed by 4 bases and 0 bases, with 9 bases remaining between them. Germline V gene lookup returns CDR1 LGHDT and CDR2 YNNKEL (reference sequence). The CDR3 is 15 residues long. CDR3 DNA sequence: TGTGCCAGCAGCCTGACTTTTTCGAACACCGGGGAGCTGTTTTTT. Protein: CASSLTFSNTGELFF.

A few counts support this clone. The chain links TRBV6-1 to TRBJ1-1; D is ambiguous. V was clipped by 0 bases and J by 5 bases, with 1 base between them. There are 11 residues in the CDR3. The germline V gene has CDR1 MNHNS and CDR2 SASEGT. The CDR3 DNA is TGTGCCAGCAGTGAAGCGACTGAAGCTTTCTTT. It specifies CASSEATEAFF.

This clone was counted only a few times. V gene TRBV6-1 combines with J gene TRBJ2-7; 9 bases line up with TRBD1. Germline V gene data show CDR1 as MNHNS and CDR2 as SASEGT. With V trimmed by 5 bases and J by 5 bases, 7 bases remained unmatched. The CDR3 totals 14 residues. CDR3: CASSQDRGNHEQYF. DNA of the CDR3: TGTGCCAGCAGTCAGGACAGGGGTAACCACGAGCAGTACTTC.

The chain uses TRBV11-2 and TRBJ2-1; TRBD2 is a possible D gene (5 bases). The germline CDR1 and CDR2 sequences are SGHAT and FQNNGV. The V gene lost 1 base and the J gene lost 4 bases, with 11 bases spanning the gap. The CDR3 totals 15 residues. CDR3 loop: CASSLGSSNYNEQFF. The CDR3, as DNA: TGTGCCAGCAGCTTAGGGTCTAGCAATTACAATGAGCAGTTCTTC.

V gene TRBV6-1 combines with J gene TRBJ2-1; possible D gene TRBD1, 6 bases. CDR1 and CDR2 from the germline V gene are MNHNS and SASEGT. The CDR3 extends over 14 amino acids. V was clipped by 6 bases and J by 6 bases, with 15 bases between them. CDR3 in amino acids: CASRLGQPGNEQFF. CDR3 coding DNA: TGTGCCAGCAGGCTTGGACAGCCAGGCAATGAGCAGTTCTTC.

A note on this clone: An end of the junction does not agree with germline; a read error may underlie this. The J gene is TRBJ1-1, the V gene TRBV6-1, with D possibly being TRBD1 (6 bases). The CDR3 runs to 15 residues. In germline, CDR1 is MNHNS, CDR2 SASEGT. The CDR3 DNA is TGTGTCAGCAGTGAACCCGTGGACAGTCCAGAAAAAGCTTTCTTT. Its translation is CVSSEPVDSPEKAFF.